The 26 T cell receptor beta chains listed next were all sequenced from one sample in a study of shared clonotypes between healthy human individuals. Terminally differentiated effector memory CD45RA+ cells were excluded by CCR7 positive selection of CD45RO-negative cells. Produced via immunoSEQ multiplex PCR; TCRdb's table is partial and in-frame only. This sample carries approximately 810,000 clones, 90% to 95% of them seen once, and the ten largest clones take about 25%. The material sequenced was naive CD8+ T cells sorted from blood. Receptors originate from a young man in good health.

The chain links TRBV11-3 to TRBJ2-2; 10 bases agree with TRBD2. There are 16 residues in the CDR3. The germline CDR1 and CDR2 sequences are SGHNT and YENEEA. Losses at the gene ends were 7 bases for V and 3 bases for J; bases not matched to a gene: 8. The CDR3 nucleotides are TGTGCCAGCACCCATCGGACTAGCGGATACACCGGGGAGCTGTTTTTT. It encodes CASTHRTSGYTGELFF.

Here the CDR3 DNA reads TGTGCCAGCAGCTTCGTGGGGGTAGGTGAGGGGGTCCCCTACGAGCAGTACTTC. Translated, it gives CASSFVGVGEGVPYEQYF. The rearrangement uses TRBV5-6 and TRBJ2-7; maybe TRBD1 (6 bases). Germline V gives CDR1 SGHDT, CDR2 YYEEEE. V lost 2 bases and J lost 2, with 23 bases in between. This CDR3 has 18 amino acids.

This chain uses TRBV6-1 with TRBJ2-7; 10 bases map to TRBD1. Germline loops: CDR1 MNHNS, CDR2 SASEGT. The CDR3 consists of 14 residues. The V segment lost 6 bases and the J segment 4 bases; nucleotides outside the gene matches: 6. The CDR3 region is CASSLDRGQYEQYF. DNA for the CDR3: TGTGCCAGCAGCTTAGACAGGGGGCAATACGAGCAGTACTTC.

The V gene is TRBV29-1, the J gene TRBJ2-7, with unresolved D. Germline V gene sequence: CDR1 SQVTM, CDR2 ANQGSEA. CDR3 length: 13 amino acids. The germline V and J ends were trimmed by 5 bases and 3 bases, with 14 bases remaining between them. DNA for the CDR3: TGCAGCGTTCTAACTACAGTTGGCTACGAGCAGTACTTC. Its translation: CSVLTTVGYEQYF.

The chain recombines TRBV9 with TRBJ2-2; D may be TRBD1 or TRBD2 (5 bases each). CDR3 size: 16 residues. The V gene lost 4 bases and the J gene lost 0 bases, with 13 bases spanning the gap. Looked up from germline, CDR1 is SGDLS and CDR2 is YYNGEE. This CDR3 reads CASSNRDGTNTGELFF. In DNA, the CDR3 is TGTGCCAGCAGCAACCGGGACGGCACGAACACCGGGGAGCTGTTTTTT. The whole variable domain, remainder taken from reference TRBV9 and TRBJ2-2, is DSGVTQTPKHLITATGQRVTLRCSPRSGDLSVYWYQQSLDQGLQFLIQYYNGEERAKGNILERFSAQQFPDLHSELNLSSLELGDSALYFCASSNRDGTNTGELFFGEGSRLTVL.

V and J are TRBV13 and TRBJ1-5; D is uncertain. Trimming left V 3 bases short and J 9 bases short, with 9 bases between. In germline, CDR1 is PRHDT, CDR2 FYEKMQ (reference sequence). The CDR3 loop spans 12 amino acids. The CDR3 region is CASSLGYRPQHF. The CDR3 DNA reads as TGTGCCAGCAGCTTGGGGTACAGGCCCCAGCATTTT.

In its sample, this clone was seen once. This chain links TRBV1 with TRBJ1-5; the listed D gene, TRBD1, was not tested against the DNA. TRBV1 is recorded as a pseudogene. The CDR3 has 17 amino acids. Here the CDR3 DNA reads TGCACCAGCAGCCACCACTGGACAGGGGGATTAGATCAGCCCCAGCATTTT. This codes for CTSSHHWTGGLDQPQHF.

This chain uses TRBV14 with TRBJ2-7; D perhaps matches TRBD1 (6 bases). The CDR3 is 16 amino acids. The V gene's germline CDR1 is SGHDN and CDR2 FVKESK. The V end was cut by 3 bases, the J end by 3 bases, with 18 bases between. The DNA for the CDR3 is TGTGCCAGCAGCCAGGACACAGGGTTCGCGGACTACGAGCAGTACTTC. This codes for CASSQDTGFADYEQYF.

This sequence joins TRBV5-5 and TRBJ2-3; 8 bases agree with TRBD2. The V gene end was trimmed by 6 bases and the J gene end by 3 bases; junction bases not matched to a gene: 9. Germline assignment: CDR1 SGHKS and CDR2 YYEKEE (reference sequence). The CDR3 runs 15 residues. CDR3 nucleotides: TGTGCCAGCACGAGACGGGGGGGTAGGACAGATACGCAGTATTTT. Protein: CASTRRGGRTDTQYF.

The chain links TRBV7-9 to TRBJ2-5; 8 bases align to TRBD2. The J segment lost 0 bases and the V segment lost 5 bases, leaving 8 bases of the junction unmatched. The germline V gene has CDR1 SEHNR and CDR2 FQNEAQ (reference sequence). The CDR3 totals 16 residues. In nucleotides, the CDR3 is TGTGCCAGCAGCGCGTTACTAGCGGAGTACCAAGAGACCCAGTACTTC. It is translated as CASSALLAEYQETQYF.

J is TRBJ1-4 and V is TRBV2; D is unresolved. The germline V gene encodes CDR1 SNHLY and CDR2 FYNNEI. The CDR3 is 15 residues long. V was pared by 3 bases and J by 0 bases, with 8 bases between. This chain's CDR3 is CASSESRATNEKLFF. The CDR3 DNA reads TGTGCCAGCAGTGAGTCACGTGCAACTAATGAAAAACTGTTTTTT. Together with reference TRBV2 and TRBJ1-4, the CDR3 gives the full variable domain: EPEVTQTPSHQVTQMGQEVILRCVPISNHLYFYWYRQILGQKVEFLVSFYNNEISEKSEIFDDQFSVERPDGSNFTLKIRSTKLEDSAMYFCASSESRATNEKLFFGSGTQLSVL.

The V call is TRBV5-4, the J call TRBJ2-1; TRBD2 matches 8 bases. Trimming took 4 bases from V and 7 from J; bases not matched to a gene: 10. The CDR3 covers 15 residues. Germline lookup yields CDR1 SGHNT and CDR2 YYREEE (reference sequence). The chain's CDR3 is CASSIVSGKVNEQFF. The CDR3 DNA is TGTGCCAGCAGCATAGTTAGCGGGAAGGTGAATGAGCAGTTCTTC.

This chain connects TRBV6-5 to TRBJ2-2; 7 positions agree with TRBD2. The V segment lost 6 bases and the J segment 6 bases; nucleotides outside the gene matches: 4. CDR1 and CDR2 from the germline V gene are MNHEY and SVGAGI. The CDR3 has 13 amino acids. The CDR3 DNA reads TGTGCCAGCAGCCGGACTAGTTCCGGGGAGCTGTTTTTT. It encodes CASSRTSSGELFF.

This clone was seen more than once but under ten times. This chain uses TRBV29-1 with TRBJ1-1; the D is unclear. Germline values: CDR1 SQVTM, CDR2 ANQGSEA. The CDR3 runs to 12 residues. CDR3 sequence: CSWSSENTEAFF. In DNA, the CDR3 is TGCAGTTGGAGTTCGGAGAACACTGAAGCTTTCTTT.

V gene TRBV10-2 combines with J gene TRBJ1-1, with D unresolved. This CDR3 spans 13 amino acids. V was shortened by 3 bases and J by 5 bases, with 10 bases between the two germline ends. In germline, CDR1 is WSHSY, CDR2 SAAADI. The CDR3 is CASSDPWSTEAFF. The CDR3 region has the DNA TGCGCCAGCAGTGATCCGTGGTCGACTGAAGCTTTCTTT.

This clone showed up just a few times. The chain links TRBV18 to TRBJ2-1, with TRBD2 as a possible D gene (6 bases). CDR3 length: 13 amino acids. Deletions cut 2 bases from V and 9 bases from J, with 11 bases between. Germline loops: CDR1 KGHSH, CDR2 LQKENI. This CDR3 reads CASSPWGVPEQFF. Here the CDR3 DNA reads TGTGCCAGCTCACCATGGGGGGTACCTGAGCAGTTCTTC.

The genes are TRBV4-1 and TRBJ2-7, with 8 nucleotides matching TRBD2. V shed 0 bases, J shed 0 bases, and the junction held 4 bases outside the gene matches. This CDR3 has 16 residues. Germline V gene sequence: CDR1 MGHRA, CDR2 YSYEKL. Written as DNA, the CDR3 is TGCGCCAGCAGCCAAGAACTAGCGGTATCCTCCTACGAGCAGTACTTC. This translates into CASSQELAVSSYEQYF.

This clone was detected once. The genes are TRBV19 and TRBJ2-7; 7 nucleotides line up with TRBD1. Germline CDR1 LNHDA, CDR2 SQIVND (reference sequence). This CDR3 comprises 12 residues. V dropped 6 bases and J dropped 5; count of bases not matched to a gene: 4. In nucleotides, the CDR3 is TGTGCCAGTAGCAGGGGGTGGGACGAGCAGTACTTC. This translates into CASSRGWDEQYF. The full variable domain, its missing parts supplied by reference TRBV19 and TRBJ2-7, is DGGITQSPKYLFRKEGQNVTLSCEQNLNHDAMYWYRQDPGQGLRLIYYSQIVNDFQKGDIAEGYSVSREKKESFPLTVTSAQKNPTAFYLCASSRGWDEQYFGPGTRLTVT.

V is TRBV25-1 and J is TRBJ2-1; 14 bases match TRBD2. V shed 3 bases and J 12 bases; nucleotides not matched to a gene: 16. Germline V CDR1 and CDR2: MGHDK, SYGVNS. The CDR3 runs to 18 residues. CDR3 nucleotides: TGTGCCAGCAGTGACTCCGGGGGGGGACTAGCGGGAGTTCTAGGGCAGTTCTTC. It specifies CASSDSGGGLAGVLGQFF.

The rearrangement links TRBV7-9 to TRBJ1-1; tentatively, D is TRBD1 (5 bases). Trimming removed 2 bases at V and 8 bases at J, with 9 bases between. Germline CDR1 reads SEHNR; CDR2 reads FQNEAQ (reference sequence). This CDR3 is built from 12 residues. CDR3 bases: TGTGCCAGCAGCTTATCCGCAGGGGAAGCTTTCTTT. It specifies CASSLSAGEAFF.

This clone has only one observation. The CDR3 DNA follows: TGTGCCAGCTCACCAGCCTGGGGGGCCTACGAGCAGTACTTC. Protein product: CASSPAWGAYEQYF. The J gene is TRBJ2-7, the V gene TRBV18, with D perhaps matching TRBD2 (6 bases). The CDR3 sequence is 14 residues long. The V end was cut by 2 bases, the J end by 2 bases, with 10 bases between. In germline, CDR1 is KGHSH, CDR2 LQKENI.

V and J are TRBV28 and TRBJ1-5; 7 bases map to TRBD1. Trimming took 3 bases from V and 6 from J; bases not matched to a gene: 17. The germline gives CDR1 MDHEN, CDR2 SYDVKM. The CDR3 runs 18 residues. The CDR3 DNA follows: TGTGCCAGCAGTTTCAAGTACCCAACGACAGGGTGGTTTCAGCCCCAGCATTTT. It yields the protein CASSFKYPTTGWFQPQHF.

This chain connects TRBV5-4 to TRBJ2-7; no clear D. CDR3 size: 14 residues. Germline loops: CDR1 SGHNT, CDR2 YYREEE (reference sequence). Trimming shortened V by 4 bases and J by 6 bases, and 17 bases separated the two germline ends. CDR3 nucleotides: TGTGCCAGCAGCCACCAGCGCGTTCAAGGCGAGCAGTACTTC. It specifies CASSHQRVQGEQYF.

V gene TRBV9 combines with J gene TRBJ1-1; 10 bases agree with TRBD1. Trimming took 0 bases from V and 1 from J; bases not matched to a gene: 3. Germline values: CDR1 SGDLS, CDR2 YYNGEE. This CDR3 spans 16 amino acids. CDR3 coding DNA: TGTGCCAGCAGCGTAGCGGACAGGGGGACGAACACTGAAGCTTTCTTT. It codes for CASSVADRGTNTEAFF.

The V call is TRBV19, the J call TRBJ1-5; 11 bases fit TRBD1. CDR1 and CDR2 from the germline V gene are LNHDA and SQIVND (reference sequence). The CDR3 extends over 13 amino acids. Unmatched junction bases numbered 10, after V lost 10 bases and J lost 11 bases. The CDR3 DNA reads TGTGCCATTATACAGGGGACAGGGGGTTCCCAGCATTTT. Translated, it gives CAIIQGTGGSQHF.

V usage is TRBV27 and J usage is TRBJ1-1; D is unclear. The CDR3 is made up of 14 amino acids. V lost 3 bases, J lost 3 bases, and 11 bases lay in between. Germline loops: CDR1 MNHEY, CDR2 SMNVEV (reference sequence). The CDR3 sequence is CASSFHSRDTEAFF. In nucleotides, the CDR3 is TGTGCCAGCAGTTTCCATTCCCGGGACACTGAAGCTTTCTTT.